These 13 T cell receptor beta chains share one sample of origin, sequenced in a study of OX40 agonist ivuxolimab in advanced cancers. TCRdb's copy holds only in-frame clones and misses some; the assay was immunoSEQ multiplex PCR. The data hold 82,000 or so clones, with around 85% observed a single time. The starting material was CD4+ or CD8+ T cells sorted from blood, obtained in a trial of the OX40 agonist ivuxolimab. All receptors derive from an adult with an advanced solid tumor such as melanoma, head and neck, liver or kidney cancer.

V and J are TRBV5-1 and TRBJ1-6, with D unresolved. V was shortened by 1 base and J by 5 bases, with 10 bases between the two germline ends. This CDR3 has 15 residues. CDR1 is SGHRS and CDR2 is YFSETQ in the germline V gene. As DNA, the CDR3 is TGCGCCAGCAGCTTGATTGGGGAGGATAATTCACCCCTCCACTTT. Protein sequence: CASSLIGEDNSPLHF.

The CDR3 sequence: CASSSPRAGEQYF. As DNA, the CDR3 is TGTGCCAGCAGCTCCCCCCGGGCAGGGGAGCAGTACTTC. The genes are TRBV11-2 and TRBJ2-7; possibly TRBD1 for D (5 bases). The CDR3 has 13 amino acids. Deletions cut 4 bases from V and 7 bases from J, with 14 bases between. CDR1 is SGHAT, CDR2 FQNNGV, per germline.

This clone was detected only once. The V gene is TRBV11-2, the J gene TRBJ2-1; TRBD2 matches 13 bases. Losses at the gene ends were 4 bases for V and 5 bases for J; bases not matched to a gene: 5. This CDR3 has 16 residues. Looked up from germline, CDR1 is SGHAT and CDR2 is FQNNGV. The CDR3 DNA is TGTGCCAGCAGCTCCCAGGGACTAGCGGGAAACAATGAGCAGTTCTTC. It codes for CASSSQGLAGNNEQFF. The variable domain in full, completed from reference TRBV11-2 and TRBJ2-1, reads EAGVAQSPRYKIIEKRQSVAFWCNPISGHATLYWYQQILGQGPKLLIQFQNNGVVDDSQLPKDRFSAERLKGVDSTLKIQPAKLEDSAVYLCASSSQGLAGNNEQFFGPGTRLTVL.

The chain employs TRBV4-1 and TRBJ2-3; TRBD1 aligns across 7 bases. The CDR3 totals 14 residues. Trimming cost V 4 bases and J 2 bases; bases outside gene matches: 3. Germline V gene data show CDR1 as MGHRA and CDR2 as YSYEKL. For the CDR3, the DNA is TGCGCCAGCAGCCTGAGGGGGCCCACAGATACGCAGTATTTT. It is translated as CASSLRGPTDTQYF.

Of note for this clone: This sample also contains other DNA sequences that code for the same CDR3. The chain has TRBV19 and TRBJ1-2; the D gene is possibly TRBD1 (5 bases). Trimming took 3 bases from V and 7 from J, leaving 9 bases between them. Germline V gene lookup returns CDR1 LNHDA and CDR2 SQIVND (reference sequence). The CDR3 is 12 amino acids. The CDR3 nucleotides are TGTGCCAGTAGTATCCAGGGTGGTGGCTACACCTTC. Its protein is CASSIQGGGYTF.

This chain joins TRBV7-9 and TRBJ2-3; TRBD2 matches 11 bases. The CDR3 is 16 amino acids. The V gene end was trimmed by 5 bases and the J gene end by 3 bases; junction bases not matched to a gene: 7. Germline-derived CDR1 and CDR2 are SEHNR and FQNEAQ (reference sequence). CDR3 sequence reads: CASSPGTSGLTDTQYF. The CDR3, as DNA: TGTGCCAGCAGCCCCGGGACTAGCGGACTGACAGATACGCAGTATTTT.

The chain carries TRBV5-4 and TRBJ2-5; D possibly corresponds to TRBD2 (5 bases). The CDR3 runs 16 residues. Per the germline V gene, CDR1 is SGHNT and CDR2 is YYREEE (reference sequence). Trimming pared 4 bases from V and 5 bases from J, leaving 21 bases between. CDR3 sequence reads: CASSPEVQALGETQYF. The DNA for the CDR3 is TGTGCCAGCAGCCCGGAGGTCCAGGCCCTAGGGGAGACCCAGTACTTC.

This chain joins TRBV29-1 and TRBJ1-6, with TRBD1 identical over 9 bases. The CDR3 has 14 amino acids. Germline V gene data show CDR1 as SQVTM and CDR2 as ANQGSEA. The J segment lost 9 bases and the V segment lost 7 bases, leaving 10 bases of the junction unmatched. For the CDR3, the DNA is TGCAGCGCGACCACAGGGGGCGCGGGTTCACCCCTCCACTTT. It codes for CSATTGGAGSPLHF.

This clone was seen just once. The chain recombines TRBV5-8 with TRBJ2-7; 14 bases fit TRBD2. CDR3 length: 16 amino acids. The junction had 7 bases not matched to a gene; V was cut back by 4 bases and J by 4 bases. Germline V gives CDR1 SGHTS, CDR2 YDEGEE. CDR3 protein: CASSAIGTSGGYEQYF. For the CDR3, the DNA is TGTGCCAGCAGCGCCATCGGGACTAGCGGGGGTTACGAGCAGTACTTC.

The chain is built from TRBV29-1 and TRBJ2-3; 9 bases are shared with TRBD2. Losses at the gene ends were 7 bases for V and 3 bases for J; bases not matched to a gene: 11. CDR3 length equals 15 residues. From germline, CDR1 is SQVTM and CDR2 ANQGSEA. The CDR3 loop is CSATPNSGGTDTQYF. The CDR3, as DNA: TGCAGCGCAACCCCGAATAGCGGGGGAACAGATACGCAGTATTTT.

V is TRBV18 and J is TRBJ1-1, with a weak D call TRBD1 (6 bases). Trimming left V 2 bases short and J 1 base short, with 11 bases between. The CDR3 consists of 15 residues. Germline CDR1 KGHSH, CDR2 LQKENI. CDR3 in amino acids: CASSPGGMRNTEAFF. For the CDR3, the DNA is TGTGCCAGCTCACCAGGGGGCATGAGGAACACTGAAGCTTTCTTT.

Written as DNA, the CDR3 is TGTGCCAGCACCATGGACCAAGCTACCAGGGAGCTGTTTTTT. Its translation is CASTMDQATRELFF. This chain connects TRBV6-5 to TRBJ2-2; no reliable D call. Between the trimmed V and J ends, which lost 7 bases and 9 bases, there was a span of 18 bases. This CDR3 is 14 amino acids long. Germline V gene lookup returns CDR1 MNHEY and CDR2 SVGAGI.

This clone occurred a few times. The gene calls are TRBV19 and TRBJ1-2; 7 bases are shared with TRBD1. Looked up from germline, CDR1 is LNHDA and CDR2 is SQIVND (reference sequence). Germline trimming cut 5 bases from V and 6 bases from J; bases unmatched to any gene: 6. The CDR3 consists of 13 residues. CDR3 sequence (DNA): TGTGCCAGTAGTTTTTCAGGGGGTGATGGCTACACCTTC. Translating gives CASSFSGGDGYTF. The full variable domain, with the rest looked up from reference TRBV19 and TRBJ1-2, is DGGITQSPKYLFRKEGQNVTLSCEQNLNHDAMYWYRQDPGQGLRLIYYSQIVNDFQKGDIAEGYSVSREKKESFPLTVTSAQKNPTAFYLCASSFSGGDGYTFGSGTRLTVV.